This TCR beta chain was observed in a study of cytotoxic CD8 clonotypes in ibrutinib-treated CLL. Study details: A mean of about 250,000 productive templates and approximately 100,000 productive rearrangements was obtained per sample. The study's findings and limits: Public clonotypes, an uncommon group, contracted or remained stable on treatment. Sustained-remission and progressing patients' sampling times differed.

This CDR3 comprises 14 residues. V was clipped by 7 bases and J by 0 bases, with 10 bases between them. Germline assignment: CDR1 SNHLY and CDR2 FYNNEI. Turning to this clone: Its matching antigen is unknown.

Some clones are missing from TCRdb's copy, which holds only in-frame ones; the method was immunoSEQ multiplex PCR. In the table there are 75,000 to 90,000 clones, around four fifths of which are singletons. Sequencing used PBMCs, obtained after 24 months of ibrutinib treatment. The V gene is TRBV2, the J gene TRBJ2-1; tentative D call: TRBD2 (5 bases). The clonotype was recovered from a human donor with chronic lymphocytic leukemia. Here the CDR3 reads CASKARASYNEQFF. In nucleotides, the CDR3 is TGTGCCAGCAAAGCGCGGGCCTCCTACAATGAGCAGTTCTTC.